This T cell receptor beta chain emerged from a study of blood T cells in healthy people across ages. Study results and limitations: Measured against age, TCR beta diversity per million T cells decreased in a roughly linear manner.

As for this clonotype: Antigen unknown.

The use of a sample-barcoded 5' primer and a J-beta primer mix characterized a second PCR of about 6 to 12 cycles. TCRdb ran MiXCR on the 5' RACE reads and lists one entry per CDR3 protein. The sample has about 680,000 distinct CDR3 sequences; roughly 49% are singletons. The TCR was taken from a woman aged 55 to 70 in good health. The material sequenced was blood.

CDR3 region: CASSSSPGGHYNEQFF. Written as DNA, the CDR3 is TGTGCCAGCAGTTCCTCGCCAGGGGGCCATTACAATGAGCAGTTCTTC. This rearrangement joins TRBV27 to TRBJ2-1; TRBD1 aligns across 8 bases. CDR3 size: 16 residues. CDR1 is MNHEY and CDR2 is SMNVEV in the germline V gene (reference sequence). V shed 4 bases, J shed 4 bases, and the junction held 9 bases outside the gene matches.